This T cell receptor (beta chain) was observed in a study of cytomegalovirus exposure and HLA in healthy donors. In the study overall: An earlier analysis found under 130 million unique TCR beta sequences from about 179 million T cells. General study points: Roughly uniform depth of sequencing across donors was assumed in presence/absence analyses.

The study ran its PCR with 60 Vbeta and 13 Jbeta primers. The authors' processing: Later analysis identified approximately 88 million unique TCR beta chains, 9 million to 12 million shared. TCRdb's copy holds only in-frame clones and misses some; the assay was immunoSEQ multiplex PCR. The V and J calls and clone size come from that table; D and trimming were worked out from the DNA. The table lists more than 130,000 clones, around three quarters of them singletons, with approximately 6.3% in the top ten. Of note for this clone: The antigen is unknown.

Germline V gives CDR1 PRHDT, CDR2 FYEKMQ (reference sequence). Trimming took 2 bases from V and 4 from J, leaving 8 bases between them. The CDR3 extends over 14 amino acids. This clonotype was obtained from a man in his forties or fifties in good health and CMV-seropositive. The J gene is TRBJ2-2, the V gene TRBV13; D possibly corresponds to TRBD1 (6 bases). Source material: PBMCs. In DNA form, the CDR3 reads TGTGCCAGCAGCTTATCCAGGGGCACCGGGGAGCTGTTTTTT. Translating it yields CASSLSRGTGELFF. The full variable domain, rest sourced from reference TRBV13 and TRBJ2-2, is AAGVIQSPRHLIKEKRETATLKCYPIPRHDTVYWYQQGPGQDPQFLISFYEKMQSDKGSIPDRFSAQQFSDYHSELNMSSLELGDSALYFCASSLSRGTGELFFGEGSRLTVL.